The next 27 T cell receptor beta chains were all read from a single sample in a study of cytomegalovirus exposure and HLA in healthy donors. The PCR was carried out with 60 Vbeta primers and 13 Jbeta primers. The table came from immunoSEQ multiplex PCR; TCRdb's copy has only in-frame clones and leaves some out. Here the sample spans around 160,000 clones, around 78% being singletons. Sequencing was done on a sample of PBMCs. Receptors were obtained from a woman aged 18 to 35 in good health and CMV-seronegative.

Notes on this clone: At one of its ends the junction is not consistent with the germline gene, which may arise from a read error. J is TRBJ1-5 and V is TRBV5-8, with a possible D match to TRBD1 (5 bases). The CDR3 covers 16 residues. Per germline, CDR1 SGHTS and CDR2 YDEGEE. CDR3 sequence reads: CASSLGQPDTNQPRHF. CDR3 coding DNA: TGTGCCAGCAGCTTGGGACAGCCGGACACAAATCAGCCCCGGCATTTT.

V usage is TRBV7-2 and J usage is TRBJ1-3; the match to TRBD1 covers 9 bases. There are 16 residues in the CDR3. V lost 1 base and J lost 2; bases outside the gene matches: 3. Germline V CDR1 and CDR2: SGHTA, FQGNSA. The CDR3 coding sequence is TGTGCCAGCAGCTTAGACAGGGGGCTAGCTGGAAACACCATATATTTT. Amino acids: CASSLDRGLAGNTIYF.

The chain uses TRBV2 and TRBJ2-3, with 8 bases fitting TRBD1. V lost 8 bases to trimming and J lost 3 bases; unmatched junction nucleotides: 1. Germline loops: CDR1 SNHLY, CDR2 FYNNEI. The CDR3 contains 12 residues. In DNA form, the CDR3 reads TGTGCCAGCGGACAGGGAACAGATACGCAGTATTTT. Its translation is CASGQGTDTQYF.

This clone was seen a few times. The chain combines TRBV12-5 with TRBJ1-3; D perhaps matches TRBD1 (5 bases). Germline loops: CDR1 LGHNT, CDR2 FRNRAP. The CDR3 loop spans 13 amino acids. V lost 6 bases and J lost 2, with 8 bases in between. The CDR3 DNA reads TGTGCTAGTGGGGGGGGACCTGGAAACACCATATATTTT. Amino acid sequence: CASGGGPGNTIYF.

The V call is TRBV28, the J call TRBJ2-1, with 9 bases matching TRBD2. The CDR3 sequence is 16 residues long. CDR1 is MDHEN, CDR2 SYDVKM, per germline. V shed 5 bases and J 5 bases; nucleotides not matched to a gene: 10. CDR3 loop: CASSQASGVPNNEQFF. In DNA, the CDR3 is TGTGCCAGCAGTCAAGCTAGCGGGGTACCCAACAATGAGCAGTTCTTC.

CDR3 nucleotides: TGTGCCAGCAATAAAAAGACCCGCGGCCAAGAGACCCAGTACTTC. It encodes CASNKKTRGQETQYF. V gene TRBV6-1 combines with J gene TRBJ2-5; D is uncertain. V lost 7 bases and J lost 1, with 16 bases in between. The germline V gene encodes CDR1 MNHNS and CDR2 SASEGT. This CDR3 is built from 15 residues.

This rearrangement joins TRBV28 to TRBJ2-5, with 9 bases matching TRBD1. The ends lost 4 bases at V and 3 bases at J; junction bases unmatched: 18. The CDR3 runs 19 residues. Germline V gene sequence: CDR1 MDHEN, CDR2 SYDVKM. The CDR3 sequence is CASSSNRGQGGSRKETQYF. The CDR3 DNA reads TGTGCCAGCAGTTCTAACAGGGGGCAGGGGGGGTCCCGGAAAGAGACCCAGTACTTC.

The chain recombines TRBV28 with TRBJ2-2; weak D call: TRBD2 (6 bases). Germline V gene sequence: CDR1 MDHEN, CDR2 SYDVKM. The V end was cut by 4 bases, the J end by 4 bases, with 16 bases between. The CDR3 contains 16 residues. CDR3 DNA: TGTGCCAGCAGTTCCAGGGACCTGCGGGGCACCGGGGAGCTGTTTTTT. It translates to CASSSRDLRGTGELFF.

CDR3 in DNA: TGTGCCAGTAGTCTTCGACAGCGTGGTAATGAAAAACTGTTTTTT. Translating it yields CASSLRQRGNEKLFF. The genes are TRBV19 and TRBJ1-4, with D possibly TRBD1 on 5 matching bases. Germline V gives CDR1 LNHDA, CDR2 SQIVND (reference sequence). V shed 5 bases and J shed 4 bases, with 14 bases lying between them. The CDR3 length is 15 residues.

V gene TRBV14 combines with J gene TRBJ2-3; no firm D call. The V end was cut by 1 base, the J end by 0 bases, with 5 bases between. Germline CDR1 is SGHDN and CDR2 is FVKESK. This CDR3 spans 14 amino acids. The CDR3 coding sequence is TGTGCCAGCAGCCAAGTCATCAGCACAGATACGCAGTATTTT. Its protein is CASSQVISTDTQYF.

The CDR3 DNA reads as TGTGCCAGCAGCGTAGGTCTGGGACAGGAAAGGGAACCCCTCCACTTT. This encodes CASSVGLGQEREPLHF. The gene calls are TRBV9 and TRBJ1-6, with 8 bases that match TRBD1. V shed 0 bases and J 12 bases; nucleotides not matched to a gene: 11. The CDR3 covers 16 residues. CDR1 SGDLS and CDR2 YYNGEE come from the germline V gene. The complete variable domain, with remaining parts taken from reference TRBV9 and TRBJ1-6, reads DSGVTQTPKHLITATGQRVTLRCSPRSGDLSVYWYQQSLDQGLQFLIQYYNGEERAKGNILERFSAQQFPDLHSELNLSSLELGDSALYFCASSVGLGQEREPLHFGNGTRLTVT.

The chain employs TRBV6-5 and TRBJ1-6; maybe TRBD1 (5 bases). The CDR3 has 14 residues. Trimming left V 2 bases short and J 6 bases short, with 8 bases between. CDR1 is MNHEY and CDR2 is SVGAGI in the germline V gene. CDR3 residues: CASSYGGTNSPLHF. The CDR3 bases are TGTGCCAGCAGTTACGGGGGGACTAATTCACCCCTCCACTTT.

The genes are TRBV5-6 and TRBJ1-3, with no clear D. V gave up 4 bases and J gave up 1 base, with 9 bases separating them. This CDR3 has 14 residues. CDR1 is SGHDT, CDR2 YYEEEE, per germline. The CDR3 spells CASSPGGSGNTIYF. The CDR3 region has the DNA TGTGCCAGCAGCCCCGGAGGGTCTGGAAACACCATATATTTT.

As for this clone: At one of its ends the junction is not consistent with the germline gene, which may arise from a read error. The V and J genes are TRBV7-9 and TRBJ2-1; TRBD2 matches at 10 bases. CDR1 SEHNR and CDR2 FQNEAQ come from the germline V gene (reference sequence). This CDR3 region has 18 residues. In DNA form, the CDR3 reads TGTTCCAGCAGCTTAGGGTTGAGGCTAGCGGGAGCACACAATGAGCAGTTCTTC. Translation gives CSSSLGLRLAGAHNEQFF.

The chain recombines TRBV4-3 with TRBJ2-2, with 10 bases matching TRBD2. Germline V CDR1 and CDR2: LGHNA, YSLEER. This CDR3 has 16 amino acids. The V segment lost 1 base and the J segment 2 bases; nucleotides outside the gene matches: 1. The CDR3 DNA follows: TGCGCCAGCAGCCAAGGGACTAGCGGTAACACCGGGGAGCTGTTTTTT. The encoded protein is CASSQGTSGNTGELFF.

V and J are TRBV11-3 and TRBJ2-1, with D maybe TRBD2 (5 bases). The CDR3 has 14 residues. Germline-derived CDR1 and CDR2 are SGHNT and YENEEA. V dropped 5 bases and J dropped 2 bases, with 10 bases sitting between them. As DNA, the CDR3 is TGTGCCAGCAGCCCGGAGGCGGCCTACAATGAGCAGTTCTTC. Translating gives CASSPEAAYNEQFF.

The gene calls are TRBV5-1 and TRBJ2-7; 11 positions match TRBD1. V was pared by 4 bases and J by 4 bases, with 7 bases of the junction left unmatched. The CDR3 runs 15 residues. The germline CDR1 and CDR2 sequences are SGHRS and YFSETQ. The CDR3 sequence: CASSPGQGANYEQYF. The CDR3 bases are TGCGCCAGCAGCCCCGGACAGGGGGCAAATTACGAGCAGTACTTC.

This clone occurred a few times. This rearrangement joins TRBV4-3 to TRBJ2-3; D possibly corresponds to TRBD2 (6 bases). CDR3 length: 14 residues. Germline values: CDR1 LGHNA, CDR2 YSLEER. Trimming left V 11 bases short and J 2 bases short, with 17 bases between. CDR3 in DNA: TGCGCCTGCGGGGTTGAGGTATCCACAGATACGCAGTATTTT. Protein: CACGVEVSTDTQYF.

The chain recombines TRBV7-9 with TRBJ2-2; 8 bases align to TRBD1. Germline lookup yields CDR1 SEHNR and CDR2 FQNEAQ (reference sequence). The CDR3 spans 15 residues. J was trimmed by 3 bases and V by 5 bases; bases with no gene match: 5. The CDR3, as DNA: TGTGCCAGCAGCGGACAGGGAGGACACACCGGGGAGCTGTTTTTT. Translation: CASSGQGGHTGELFF.

The genes are TRBV14 and TRBJ2-1, with D perhaps TRBD2 (6 bases). The ends were cut back, 3 bases at V and 2 bases at J, with 11 bases in the middle. The CDR3 has 15 residues. Germline V gene data show CDR1 as SGHDN and CDR2 as FVKESK. CDR3 sequence: CASSHWRGTYNEQFF. The CDR3 DNA reads TGTGCCAGCAGCCATTGGAGGGGCACCTACAATGAGCAGTTCTTC.

The chain carries TRBV7-9 and TRBJ2-1; a weak D match, TRBD2 (7 bases). V lost 2 bases and J lost 8, with 16 bases in between. Germline assignment: CDR1 SEHNR and CDR2 FQNEAQ (reference sequence). This CDR3 has 15 amino acids. This CDR3 is CASSLTEGGVYEQFF. Written as DNA, the CDR3 is TGTGCCAGCAGCTTAACGGAGGGGGGGGTGTATGAGCAGTTCTTC.

This clone showed up many times. The chain couples TRBV7-9 to TRBJ1-2, with unresolved D. V gave up 5 bases and J gave up 3 bases, with 10 bases separating them. CDR3 length: 13 residues. Per germline, CDR1 SEHNR and CDR2 FQNEAQ (reference sequence). The CDR3 sequence is CASSRGTDYGYTF. In nucleotides, the CDR3 is TGTGCCAGCAGCCGTGGCACAGACTATGGCTACACCTTC.

This chain connects TRBV5-1 to TRBJ2-2, with 7 positions matching TRBD1. CDR1 is SGHRS, CDR2 YFSETQ, per germline. The J segment lost 4 bases and the V segment lost 7 bases, leaving 10 bases of the junction unmatched. The CDR3 length is 15 residues. The chain's CDR3 is CASLSTGSGTGELFF. Written as DNA, the CDR3 is TGCGCCAGCCTTTCGACAGGGTCTGGCACCGGGGAGCTGTTTTTT. Using reference TRBV5-1 and TRBJ2-2 for the parts outside the CDR3, the full variable domain is KAGVTQTPRYLIKTRGQQVTLSCSPISGHRSVSWYQQTPGQGLQFLFEYFSETQRNKGNFPGRFSGRQFSNSRSEMNVSTLELGDSALYLCASLSTGSGTGELFFGEGSRLTVL.

This clone was observed a few times. This chain uses TRBV6-6 with TRBJ1-6, with 7 bases aligning to TRBD1. Trimming took 2 bases from V and 10 from J; bases not matched to a gene: 5. The length of the CDR3 is 14 residues. CDR1 is MNHNY, CDR2 SVGAGI, per germline (reference sequence). The CDR3 nucleotides are TGTGCCAGCAGTTACGGTCAGGGGGACTCACCCCTCCACTTT. Its translation: CASSYGQGDSPLHF.

The chain links TRBV5-1 to TRBJ2-3; TRBD1 matches 7 bases. V trimming: 0 bases; J trimming: 0 bases; junction bases outside the gene matches: 7. Germline loops: CDR1 SGHRS, CDR2 YFSETQ. The CDR3 has 17 residues. CDR3 nucleotides: TGCGCCAGCAGCTTGGCGGACAGGACCGATAGCACAGATACGCAGTATTTT. Encoded protein: CASSLADRTDSTDTQYF. Full variable domain (missing parts from reference TRBV5-1 and TRBJ2-3): KAGVTQTPRYLIKTRGQQVTLSCSPISGHRSVSWYQQTPGQGLQFLFEYFSETQRNKGNFPGRFSGRQFSNSRSEMNVSTLELGDSALYLCASSLADRTDSTDTQYFGPGTRLTVL.

This chain connects TRBV18 to TRBJ1-1; 7 positions match TRBD1. Looked up from germline, CDR1 is KGHSH and CDR2 is LQKENI. This CDR3 has 17 residues. Trimming at V came to 5 bases and at J to 1 base, leaving 13 bases not matched to a gene. The CDR3 DNA reads as TGTGCCAGCTCAGTCGGACAGGTGGGAGTCGCGAACACTGAAGCTTTCTTT. Its translation: CASSVGQVGVANTEAFF.

This rearrangement joins TRBV9 to TRBJ1-1; TRBD1 might be the D (5 bases). The ends were cut back, 0 bases at V and 0 bases at J, with 24 bases in the middle. Germline V gives CDR1 SGDLS, CDR2 YYNGEE. The length of the CDR3 is 20 residues. Here the CDR3 reads CASSVVELGGDPQMNTEAFF. Here the CDR3 DNA reads TGTGCCAGCAGCGTAGTTGAATTGGGGGGAGATCCCCAAATGAACACTGAAGCTTTCTTT.